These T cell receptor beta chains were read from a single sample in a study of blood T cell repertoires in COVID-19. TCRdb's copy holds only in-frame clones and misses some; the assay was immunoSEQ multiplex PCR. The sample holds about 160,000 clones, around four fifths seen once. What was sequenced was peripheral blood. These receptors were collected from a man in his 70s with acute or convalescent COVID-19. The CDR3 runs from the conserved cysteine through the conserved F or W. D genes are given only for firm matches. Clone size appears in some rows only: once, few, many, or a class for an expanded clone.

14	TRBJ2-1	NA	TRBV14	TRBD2	CASRTSGGNNEQFF	TGTGCCAGCAGAACTAGCGGGGGGAACAATGAGCAGTTCTTC
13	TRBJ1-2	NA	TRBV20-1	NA	CSASKGRDYGYTF	TGCAGTGCTAGTAAGGGCAGGGACTATGGCTACACCTTC
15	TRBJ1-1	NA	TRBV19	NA	CASETTGLLNTEAFF	TGTGCCAGTGAGACGACGGGACTTTTGAACACTGAAGCTTTCTTT
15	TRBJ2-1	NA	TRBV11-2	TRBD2	CASSGGLAGVDEQFF	TGTGCCAGCAGCGGAGGACTAGCGGGAGTCGATGAGCAGTTCTTC
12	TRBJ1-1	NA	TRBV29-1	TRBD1	CSVERTGVDAFF	TGCAGCGTTGAACGGACAGGGGTGGACGCTTTCTTT
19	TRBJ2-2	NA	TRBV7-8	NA	CASSLAARTGHMNTGELFF	TGTGCCAGCAGCTTAGCAGCGCGTACGGGACATATGAACACCGGGGAGCTGTTTTTT
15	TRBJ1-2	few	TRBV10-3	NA	CAIMNRSPFNYGYTF	TGTGCCATCATGAACAGGTCTCCCTTTAACTATGGCTACACCTTC
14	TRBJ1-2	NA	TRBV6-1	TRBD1	CASSESGGTYGYTF	TGTGCCAGCAGTGAGTCAGGGGGGACTTATGGCTACACCTTC
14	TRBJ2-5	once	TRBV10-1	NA	CASSFSGAGETQYF	TGCGCCAGCAGTTTTTCTGGGGCTGGGGAGACCCAGTACTTC
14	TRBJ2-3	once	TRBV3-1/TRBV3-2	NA	CASSPTTSTDTQYF	TGTGCCAGCAGCCCCACCACTAGCACAGATACGCAGTATTTT
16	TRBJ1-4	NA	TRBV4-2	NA	CASSQGADSKNEKLFF	TGTGCCAGCAGCCAAGGGGCGGACAGCAAAAATGAAAAACTGTTTTTT
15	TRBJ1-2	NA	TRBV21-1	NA	CASSKSGKGYYGYTF	TGTGCCAGCAGCAAATCAGGGAAGGGGTACTATGGCTACACCTTC
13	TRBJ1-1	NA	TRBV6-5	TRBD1	CASRQPGQGAPFF	TGTGCCAGTCGCCAGCCGGGACAGGGGGCACCTTTCTTT
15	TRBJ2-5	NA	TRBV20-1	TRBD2	CSASGTSGSSETQYF	TGCAGTGCTAGTGGGACTAGCGGGAGTAGTGAGACCCAGTACTTC
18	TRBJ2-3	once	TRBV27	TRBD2	CASSLRTQAGVSADTQYF	TGTGCCAGCAGTTTGCGAACCCAAGCGGGAGTTAGTGCAGATACGCAGTATTTT
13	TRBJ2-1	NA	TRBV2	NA	CASSEGRGYEQFF	TGTGCCAGCAGTGAGGGTAGGGGATACGAGCAGTTCTTC
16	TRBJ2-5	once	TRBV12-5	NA	CASGLVPDRSQETQYF	TGTGCTAGTGGTTTGGTTCCCGACAGAAGTCAAGAGACCCAGTACTTC
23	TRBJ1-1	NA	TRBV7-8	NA	CASSPREWRTTHWRHTKNTEAFF	TGTGCCAGCAGCCCAAGGGAGTGGCGAACCACCCATTGGCGCCACACAAAGAACACTGAAGCTTTCTTT
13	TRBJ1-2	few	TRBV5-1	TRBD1	CASSLKGQAGYTF	TGCGCCAGCAGCTTGAAAGGACAGGCTGGCTACACCTTC
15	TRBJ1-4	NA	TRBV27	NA	CASSLRRQVREKLFF	TGTGCCAGCAGTTTACGACGACAGGTACGGGAAAAACTGTTTTTT
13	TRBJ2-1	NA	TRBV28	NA	CASSLGRLLEQFF	TGTGCCAGCAGTCTTGGCCGACTCCTAGAGCAGTTCTTC
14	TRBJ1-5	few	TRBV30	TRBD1	CAWSPGQGNQPQHF	TGTGCCTGGAGTCCGGGACAGGGCAATCAGCCCCAGCATTTT
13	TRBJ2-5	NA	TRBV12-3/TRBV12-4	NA	CASSPFSQETQYF	TGTGCCAGCAGTCCCTTCTCCCAAGAGACCCAGTACTTC
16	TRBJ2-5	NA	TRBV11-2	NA	CASSLPPFAAIETQYF	TGTGCCAGCAGCTTACCCCCGTTCGCGGCGATAGAGACCCAGTACTTC
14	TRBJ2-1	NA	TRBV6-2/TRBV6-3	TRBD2	CASSPAWAGGLQFF	TGTGCCAGCAGCCCAGCCTGGGCGGGAGGTTTACAGTTCTTC
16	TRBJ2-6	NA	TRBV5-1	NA	CASSLVGSSGANVLTF	TGCGCCAGCAGCTTGGTAGGGAGCTCTGGGGCCAACGTCCTGACTTTC
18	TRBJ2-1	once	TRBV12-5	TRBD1	CASGLVGWGTGWVNEQFF	TGTGCTAGTGGTTTGGTGGGATGGGGGACAGGGTGGGTGAATGAGCAGTTCTTC
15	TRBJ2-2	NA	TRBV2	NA	CASSRLQGNTGELFF	TGTGCCAGCAGTAGGTTGCAGGGGAACACCGGGGAGCTGTTTTTT
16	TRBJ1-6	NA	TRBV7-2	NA	CASSRLVRATGSPLHF	TGTGCCAGCAGCCGGCTGGTGCGGGCCACGGGTTCACCCCTCCACTTT
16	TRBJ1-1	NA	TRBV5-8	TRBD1	CASSPGHRGRNTEAFF	TGTGCCAGCAGCCCCGGACACAGGGGTAGGAACACTGAAGCTTTCTTT
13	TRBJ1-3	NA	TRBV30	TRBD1	CACDRGTGNTIYF	TGTGCCTGTGACAGGGGAACTGGAAACACCATATATTTT
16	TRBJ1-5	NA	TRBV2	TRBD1	CASSVAGGATNQPQHF	TGTGCCAGCAGTGTCGCAGGGGGCGCGACCAATCAGCCCCAGCATTTT
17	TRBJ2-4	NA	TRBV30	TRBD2	CAWSVLAGGVTKNIQYF	TGTGCCTGGAGTGTACTAGCGGGAGGGGTTACCAAAAACATTCAGTACTTC
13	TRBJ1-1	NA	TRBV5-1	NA	CASSLDRALEAFF	TGCGCCAGCAGCTTGGACAGAGCACTTGAAGCTTTCTTT
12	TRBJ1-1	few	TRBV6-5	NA	CASSYLSGSAFF	TGTGCCAGCAGTTACCTCTCAGGGTCAGCTTTCTTT
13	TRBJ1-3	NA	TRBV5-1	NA	CASSVDSGNTIYF	TGCGCCAGCAGCGTCGACAGCGGAAACACCATATATTTT
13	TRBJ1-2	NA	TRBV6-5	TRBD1	CASRRTGYYGYTF	TGTGCCAGCAGACGGACAGGGTACTATGGCTACACCTTC
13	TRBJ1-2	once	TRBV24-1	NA	CATGSGTSYGYTF	TGTGCCACCGGGAGTGGTACTTCCTATGGCTACACCTTC
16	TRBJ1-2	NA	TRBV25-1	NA	CASSEAGANPNYGYTF	TGTGCCAGCAGTGAGGCAGGGGCTAACCCTAACTATGGCTACACCTTC
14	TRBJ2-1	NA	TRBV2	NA	CASRVPQSYNEQFF	TGTGCCAGCAGGGTTCCCCAGTCGTACAATGAGCAGTTCTTC
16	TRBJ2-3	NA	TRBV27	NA	CASSRVEVFSTDTQYF	TGTGCCAGCAGTCGGGTGGAAGTTTTTAGCACAGATACGCAGTATTTT
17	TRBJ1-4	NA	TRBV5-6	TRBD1	CASSQESGQGGNEKLFF	TGTGCCAGCAGCCAAGAGTCTGGACAGGGGGGAAATGAAAAACTGTTTTTT
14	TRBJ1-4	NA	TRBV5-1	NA	CASSLGGRSEKLFF	TGCGCCAGCAGCTTGGGAGGGCGTAGTGAAAAACTGTTTTTT
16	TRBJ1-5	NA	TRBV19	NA	CASSITGISSNQPQHF	TGTGCCAGTAGTATCACAGGGATATCTAGCAATCAGCCCCAGCATTTT
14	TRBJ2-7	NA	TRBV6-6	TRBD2	CASSPLAGKDEQYF	TGTGCCAGCAGTCCCCTAGCGGGGAAGGACGAGCAGTACTTC
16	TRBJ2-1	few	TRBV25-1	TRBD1	CATTPGTVSSYNEQFF	TGTGCCACCACCCCCGGGACAGTAAGCTCCTACAATGAGCAGTTCTTC
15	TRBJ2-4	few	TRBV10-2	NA	CASSERDTRRDIQYF	TGCGCCAGCAGTGAGAGGGACACCCGCCGGGACATTCAGTACTTC
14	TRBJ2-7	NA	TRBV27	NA	CASSRLSNSYEQYF	TGTGCCAGCAGCCGACTGTCAAACTCCTACGAGCAGTACTTC
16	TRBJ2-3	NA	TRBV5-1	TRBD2	CASNPTSGGRGDTQYF	TGCGCCAGCAACCCGACTAGCGGGGGCCGGGGAGATACGCAGTATTTT
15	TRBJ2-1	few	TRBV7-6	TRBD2	CASSSLAGGSVEQFF	TGTGCCAGCAGCTCCCTAGCGGGAGGTAGTGTTGAGCAGTTCTTC
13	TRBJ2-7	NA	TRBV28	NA	CASSAPISYEQYF	TGTGCCAGCAGTGCACCCATTAGCTACGAGCAGTACTTC
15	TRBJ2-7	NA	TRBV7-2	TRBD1	CASSQRTGSVGEQYF	TGTGCCAGCAGCCAAAGGACAGGGTCCGTGGGGGAGCAGTACTTC
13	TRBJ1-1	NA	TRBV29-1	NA	CSVVRTAATEAFF	TGCAGCGTTGTCAGGACAGCGGCCACTGAAGCTTTCTTT
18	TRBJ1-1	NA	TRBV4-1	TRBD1	CASRDPGQGAIRNTEAFF	TGCGCCAGCAGAGATCCGGGACAGGGGGCAATTAGGAACACTGAAGCTTTCTTT
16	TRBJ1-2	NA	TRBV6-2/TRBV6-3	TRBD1	CASSSGTGGDVYGYTF	TGTGCCAGCAGTTCGGGGACAGGGGGAGACGTCTATGGCTACACCTTC
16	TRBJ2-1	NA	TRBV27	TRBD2	CASSPLSSGTGYEQFF	TGTGCCAGCAGCCCCCTTTCCAGCGGGACGGGTTATGAGCAGTTCTTC
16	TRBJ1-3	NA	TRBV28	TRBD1	CASSRPGTGPGNTIYF	TGTGCCAGCAGCCGTCCCGGGACAGGGCCAGGAAACACCATATATTTT
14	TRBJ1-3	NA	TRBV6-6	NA	CASNAGISGNTIYF	TGTGCCAGCAACGCAGGGATTTCTGGAAACACCATATATTTT